A selection of T cell receptor beta chains follows, all from one sample in a study of read filtering for tumor transcriptome and immune sequencing. Each CDR3 protein gets one entry after TCRdb re-called the reads with MiXCR. Of around 40,000 distinct CDR3 sequences listed, over 9.5% were seen once; the top ten hold about 35%. The sample was a population of CD138-negative cells sorted from bone marrow. Receptors were obtained from a donor aged 40 or older with multiple myeloma. CDR3s include the opening cysteine and the closing phenylalanine or tryptophan. The D gene is left open where the match is weak. Rows may omit the clone size; those that give it use once, few, many or a size class.

TRBJ2-1,many,TRBD2,TRBV7-2,CASSLLAGSYNEQFF,TGTGCCAGCAGCTTACTAGCGGGGTCCTACAATGAGCAGTTCTTC
TRBJ2-1,few,-,TRBV12-3/TRBV12-4,CASRTIDSYNEQFF,TGTGCCAGCAGAACAATTGACAGTTACAATGAGCAGTTCTTC
TRBJ2-7,many,TRBD1,TRBV2,CASKDRVEQYF,TGTGCCAGCAAAGACAGGGTTGAGCAGTACTTC
TRBJ2-5,many,TRBD2,TRBV20-1,CSTSGGVLKETQYF,TGCAGTACTTCTGGGGGGGTCCTTAAGGAGACCCAGTACTTC
TRBJ2-7,few,-,TRBV7-6,CASSQDGTSAGEQYF,TGTGCCAGCAGCCAAGATGGGACTTCTGCTGGGGAGCAGTACTTC
TRBJ2-7,many,TRBD1,TRBV4-1,CASSQDRANYEQYF,TGCGCCAGCAGTCAGGACAGGGCCAACTACGAGCAGTACTTC
TRBJ2-3,many,-,TRBV7-2,CASSLVEPTDTQYF,TGTGCCAGCAGCTTAGTAGAGCCCACAGATACGCAGTATTTT
TRBJ2-7,few,TRBD1,TRBV4-1,CASSQFDRGEQYF,TGCGCCAGCAGCCAATTCGACAGGGGCGAGCAGTACTTC
TRBJ2-1,many,TRBD2,TRBV4-1,CASSPSGGSGRYNEQFF,TGCGCCAGCAGCCCCTCGGGGGGCAGCGGGAGATACAATGAGCAGTTCTTC
TRBJ2-5,many,TRBD2,TRBV6-1,CASSEYLAGGQETQYF,TGTGCCAGCAGTGAATACTTAGCGGGGGGGCAAGAGACCCAGTACTTC
TRBJ2-7,many,-,TRBV28,CASSPAGLSYEQYF,TGTGCCAGCAGCCCTGCAGGACTCTCCTACGAGCAGTACTTC
TRBJ2-1,many,-,TRBV11-3,CASSVRGSHNEQFF,TGTGCCAGCAGCGTCAGGGGAAGCCACAATGAGCAGTTCTTC
TRBJ1-4,many,-,TRBV20-1,CSARNEKLFF,TGCAGTGCCAGGAATGAAAAACTGTTTTTT
TRBJ2-2,many,-,TRBV2,CASSPYPNTGELFF,TGTGCCAGCAGTCCCTACCCGAACACCGGGGAGCTGTTTTTT
TRBJ2-7,many,TRBD1,TRBV29-1,CSVEDLRTGALYEQYF,TGCAGCGTTGAAGACCTCCGGACAGGGGCCCTCTACGAGCAGTACTTC
TRBJ2-7,many,-,TRBV4-1,CASSQESGWNEQYF,TGCGCCAGCAGCCAAGAATCAGGTTGGAACGAGCAGTACTTC
TRBJ2-1,many,TRBD1,TRBV19,CASRGRQGVLGNEQFF,TGTGCCAGTAGAGGACGACAGGGAGTTCTAGGCAATGAGCAGTTCTTC
TRBJ2-7,many,TRBD1,TRBV4-1,CASSRGQGRIYEQYF,TGCGCCAGCAGCCGAGGACAGGGGAGAATCTACGAGCAGTACTTC
TRBJ2-2,many,-,TRBV5-1,CASSFGHGSVTGELFF,TGCGCCAGCAGCTTTGGACATGGGTCAGTCACCGGGGAGCTGTTTTTT
TRBJ1-4,many,-,TRBV29-1,CSVAGQNEKLFF,TGCAGCGTTGCAGGGCAGAATGAAAAACTGTTTTTT
TRBJ2-5,many,-,TRBV4-1,CASSQVGRAQETQYF,TGCGCCAGCAGCCAAGTTGGCAGGGCGCAAGAGACCCAGTACTTC
TRBJ2-2,many,TRBD1,TRBV3-1,CASSHTGGRGTGELFF,TGTGCCAGCAGCCACACAGGGGGCCGGGGGACCGGGGAGCTGTTTTTT
TRBJ1-1,many,TRBD1,TRBV20-1,CSAKQGPYTEAFF,TGCAGTGCCAAACAGGGGCCCTACACTGAAGCTTTCTTT
TRBJ1-2,many,-,TRBV5-1,CASSLNRAYGYTF,TGCGCCAGCAGCTTGAACAGGGCCTATGGCTACACCTTC
TRBJ2-7,-,TRBD1,TRBV18,CASSPRGQETYEQYF,TGTGCCAGCTCACCTAGAGGACAGGAGACATACGAGCAGTACTTC
TRBJ1-3,many,-,TRBV6-5,CASTNGPSPGNTIYF,TGTGCCAGCACTAACGGGCCCTCACCTGGAAACACCATATATTTT
TRBJ1-1,many,TRBD1,TRBV10-3,CAIRGDRARAFF,TGTGCCATCAGGGGGGACAGGGCGCGAGCTTTCTTT
TRBJ1-5,many,-,TRBV5-5,CASSFHGEAGQPQHF,TGTGCCAGCAGCTTTCACGGGGAGGCCGGGCAGCCCCAGCATTTT
TRBJ2-1,many,-,TRBV27,CASSLSLTGWVEYEQFF,TGTGCCAGCAGTTTATCACTCACGGGGTGGGTAGAATATGAGCAGTTCTTC
TRBJ2-7,many,-,TRBV12-3/TRBV12-4,CASSLNKGIPHEQYF,TGTGCCAGCAGTTTAAATAAAGGGATCCCCCACGAGCAGTACTTC
TRBJ2-1,many,-,TRBV18,CASSLGASEQFF,TGTGCCAGCTCACTTGGGGCTAGTGAGCAGTTCTTC
TRBJ2-3,many,-,TRBV7-8,CASSPMRADTQYF,TGTGCCAGCAGCCCTATGCGGGCAGATACGCAGTATTTT
TRBJ1-1,many,-,TRBV20-1,CSASENTEAFF,TGCAGTGCTAGTGAGAACACTGAAGCTTTCTTT
TRBJ2-3,-,-,TRBV14,CASSQRQADTQYF,TGTGCCAGCAGCCAGAGGCAGGCAGATACGCAGTATTTT
TRBJ2-7,-,TRBD2,TRBV28,CASTGGLGPYEQYF,TGTGCCAGCACGGGGGGGTTAGGCCCCTACGAGCAGTACTTC
TRBJ2-5,many,TRBD2,TRBV20-1,CSAGGGDIETQYF,TGCAGTGCTGGGGGGGGGGATATAGAGACCCAGTACTTC
TRBJ2-1,many,TRBD1,TRBV10-3,CAISRRGENRGNEQFF,TGTGCCATCAGTCGTCGTGGTGAAAACAGGGGGAATGAGCAGTTCTTC
TRBJ1-3,few,-,TRBV18,CASSQGTGNTIYF,TGTGCCAGCTCCCAGGGGACTGGAAACACCATATATTTT
TRBJ1-2,many,-,TRBV3-1,CASSQGLVFGGGYGYTF,TGTGCCAGCAGCCAAGGATTGGTCTTCGGAGGAGGCTATGGCTACACCTTC
TRBJ2-7,-,-,TRBV6-5,CASSFGGRTYEQYF,TGTGCCAGCAGTTTTGGGGGACGGACCTACGAGCAGTACTTC
TRBJ2-3,many,TRBD2,TRBV6-1,CASTLPGGLGADTQYF,TGTGCCAGCACGCTTCCGGGGGGGCTCGGAGCAGATACGCAGTATTTT
TRBJ2-1,many,TRBD2,TRBV5-1,CASSLLERGVYNEQFF,TGCGCCAGCAGCTTGCTTGAGCGGGGGGTCTACAATGAGCAGTTCTTC
TRBJ2-7,many,-,TRBV11-2,CASSETLTGPYEQYF,TGTGCCAGCAGCGAAACCCTCACTGGGCCCTACGAGCAGTACTTC
TRBJ1-2,many,-,TRBV6-5,CASSREKWYGYTF,TGTGCCAGCAGCAGGGAGAAATGGTATGGCTACACCTTC
TRBJ1-2,many,-,TRBV29-1,CSVVRPPSPYGYTF,TGCAGCGTTGTACGGCCACCCTCCCCATATGGCTACACCTTC
TRBJ2-2,many,-,TRBV28,CASSPQTGELFF,TGTGCCAGCAGTCCTCAAACCGGGGAGCTGTTTTTT
TRBJ2-6,many,-,TRBV20-1,CSARDIGASGANVLTF,TGCAGTGCTAGAGATATAGGGGCCTCTGGGGCCAACGTCCTGACTTTC
TRBJ2-7,many,TRBD1,TRBV5-1,CASSPTTRDRAGGYEQYF,TGCGCCAGCAGCCCGACTACCCGGGACAGGGCTGGCGGCTACGAGCAGTACTTC
TRBJ1-2,many,-,TRBV11-2,CASSLTAGSNYGYTF,TGTGCCAGCAGCTTAACAGCCGGATCTAACTATGGCTACACCTTC